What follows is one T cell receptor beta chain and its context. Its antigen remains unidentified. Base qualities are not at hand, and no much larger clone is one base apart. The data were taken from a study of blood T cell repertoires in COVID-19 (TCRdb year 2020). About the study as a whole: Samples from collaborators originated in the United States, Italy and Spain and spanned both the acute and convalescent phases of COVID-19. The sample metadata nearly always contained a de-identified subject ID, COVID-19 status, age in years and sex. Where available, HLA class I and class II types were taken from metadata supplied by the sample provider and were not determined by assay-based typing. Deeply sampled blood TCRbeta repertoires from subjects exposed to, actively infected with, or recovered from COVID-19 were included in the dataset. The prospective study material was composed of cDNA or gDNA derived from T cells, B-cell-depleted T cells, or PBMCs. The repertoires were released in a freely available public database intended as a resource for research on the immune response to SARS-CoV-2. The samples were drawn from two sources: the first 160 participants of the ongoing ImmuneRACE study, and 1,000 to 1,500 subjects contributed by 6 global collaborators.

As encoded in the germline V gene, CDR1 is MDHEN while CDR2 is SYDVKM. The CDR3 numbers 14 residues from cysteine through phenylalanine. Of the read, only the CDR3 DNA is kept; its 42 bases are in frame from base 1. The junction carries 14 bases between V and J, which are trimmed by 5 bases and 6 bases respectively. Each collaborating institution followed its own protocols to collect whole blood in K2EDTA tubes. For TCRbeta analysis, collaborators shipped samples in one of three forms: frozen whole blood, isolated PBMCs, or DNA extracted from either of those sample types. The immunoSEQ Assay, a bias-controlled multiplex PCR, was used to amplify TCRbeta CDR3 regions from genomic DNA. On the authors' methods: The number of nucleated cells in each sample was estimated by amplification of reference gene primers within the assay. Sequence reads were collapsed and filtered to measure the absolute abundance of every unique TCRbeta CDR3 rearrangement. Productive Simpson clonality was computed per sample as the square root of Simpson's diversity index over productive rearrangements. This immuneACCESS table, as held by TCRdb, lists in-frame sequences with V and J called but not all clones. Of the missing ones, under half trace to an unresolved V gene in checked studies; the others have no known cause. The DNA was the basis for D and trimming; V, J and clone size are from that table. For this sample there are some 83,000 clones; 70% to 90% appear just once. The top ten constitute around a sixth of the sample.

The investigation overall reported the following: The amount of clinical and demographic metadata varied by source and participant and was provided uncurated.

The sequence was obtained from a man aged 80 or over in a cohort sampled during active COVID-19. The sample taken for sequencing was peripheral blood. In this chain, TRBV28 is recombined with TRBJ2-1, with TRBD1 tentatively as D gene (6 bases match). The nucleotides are TGTGCCAGCAGTGCACCCGGCAGGGGCAATGAGCAGTTCTTC. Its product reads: CASSAPGRGNEQFF.